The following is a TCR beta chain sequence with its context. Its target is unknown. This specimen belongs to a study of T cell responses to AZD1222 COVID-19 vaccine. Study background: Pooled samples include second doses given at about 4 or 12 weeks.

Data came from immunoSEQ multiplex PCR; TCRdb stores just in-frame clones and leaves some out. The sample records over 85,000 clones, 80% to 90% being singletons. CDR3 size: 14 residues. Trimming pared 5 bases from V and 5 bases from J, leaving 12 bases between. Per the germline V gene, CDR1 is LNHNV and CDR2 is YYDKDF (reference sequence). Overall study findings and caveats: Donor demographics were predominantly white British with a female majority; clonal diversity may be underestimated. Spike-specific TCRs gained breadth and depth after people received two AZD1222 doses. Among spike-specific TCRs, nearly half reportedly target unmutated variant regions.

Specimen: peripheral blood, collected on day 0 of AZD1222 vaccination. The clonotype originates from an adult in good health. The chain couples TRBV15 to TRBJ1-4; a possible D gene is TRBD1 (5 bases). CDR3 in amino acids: CATSEGRMNEKLFF. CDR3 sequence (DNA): TGTGCCACCAGCGAGGGACGTATGAATGAAAAACTGTTTTTT.